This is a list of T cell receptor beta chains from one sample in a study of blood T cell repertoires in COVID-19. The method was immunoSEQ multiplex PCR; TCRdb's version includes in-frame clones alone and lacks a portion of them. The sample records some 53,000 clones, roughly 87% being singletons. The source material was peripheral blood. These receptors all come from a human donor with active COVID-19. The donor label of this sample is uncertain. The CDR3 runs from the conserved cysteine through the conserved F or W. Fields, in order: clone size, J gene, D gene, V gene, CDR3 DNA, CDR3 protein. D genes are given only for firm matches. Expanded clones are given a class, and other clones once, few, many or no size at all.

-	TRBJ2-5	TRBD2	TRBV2	TGTGCCAGCAGTCTCCGGACTAGCGGAACGAACCAAGAGACCCAGTACTTC	CASSLRTSGTNQETQYF
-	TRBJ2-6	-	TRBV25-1	TGTGCCAGCAGTGGGCGCGGGACAGACTCTGGGGCCAACGTCCTGACTTTC	CASSGRGTDSGANVLTF
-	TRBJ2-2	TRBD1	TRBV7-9	TGTGCCAGCAGGGGAACCGGGACAGGGGACACCGGGGAGCTGTTTTTT	CASRGTGTGDTGELFF
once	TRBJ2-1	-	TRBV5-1	TGCGCCAGCAGCTCTTCTAGCGTGCATGAGCAGTTCTTC	CASSSSSVHEQFF
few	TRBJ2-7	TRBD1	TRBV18	TGTGCCAGCTCACCTGGGACAGGGTACGAGCAGTACTTC	CASSPGTGYEQYF
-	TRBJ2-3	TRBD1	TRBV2	TGTGCCAGCCACCGGGACAGGAGAAGCACAGATACGCAGTATTTT	CASHRDRRSTDTQYF
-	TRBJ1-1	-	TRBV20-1	TGCAGTGCTAGTGGAATCGGGTTGAACACTGAAGCTTTCTTT	CSASGIGLNTEAFF
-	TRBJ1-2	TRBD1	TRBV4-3	TGCGCCAGCAGCCAAGATAGGGGGACAGGGGGAGGCTACACCTTC	CASSQDRGTGGGYTF
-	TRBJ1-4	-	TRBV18	TGTGCCAGCTCAACCGGACAGAATGAAAAACTGTTTTTT	CASSTGQNEKLFF
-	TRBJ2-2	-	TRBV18	TGTGCCAGCTCACCACCGAGTTACGCGAACACCGGGGAGCTGTTTTTT	CASSPPSYANTGELFF
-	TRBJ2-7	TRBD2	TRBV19	TGTGCCAGTAGTATAGTAGCGGGGGAATCCTACGAGCAGTACTTC	CASSIVAGESYEQYF
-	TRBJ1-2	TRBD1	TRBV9	TGTGCCAGCAGCGGAGGGACAGGTACCCTTAGGAGCTACACCTTC	CASSGGTGTLRSYTF
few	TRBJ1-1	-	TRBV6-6	TGTGCCAGCAGTTACTCGGGGGGAACCACTGAAGCTTTCTTT	CASSYSGGTTEAFF
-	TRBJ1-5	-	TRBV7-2	TGTGCCAGCAGCTACGAACAGGGCCAGCCCCAGCATTTT	CASSYEQGQPQHF
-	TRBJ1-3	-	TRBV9	TGTGCCAGCAGCGTAGGGGGGCAGGCCGCTGGAAACACCATATATTTT	CASSVGGQAAGNTIYF
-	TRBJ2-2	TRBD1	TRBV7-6	TGTGCCAGCAGCCGGACAGGAACGAACACCGGGGAGCTGTTTTTT	CASSRTGTNTGELFF
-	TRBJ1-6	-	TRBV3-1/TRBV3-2	TGTGCCAGCAGCCCCCGCCGACAGGAATCACCCCTCCACTTT	CASSPRRQESPLHF
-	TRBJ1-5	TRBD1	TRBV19	TGTGCCAGTAGTCCAGGACAGGGGGCGGGTCAGCCCCAGCATTTT	CASSPGQGAGQPQHF
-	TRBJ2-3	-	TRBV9	TGTGCCAGCAGCCCGAGGACAGTCCAGGATACGCAGTATTTT	CASSPRTVQDTQYF
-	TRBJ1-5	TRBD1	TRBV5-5	TGTGCCAGCAGCAGAACGACAGGGCCCAATCAGCCCCAGCATTTT	CASSRTTGPNQPQHF
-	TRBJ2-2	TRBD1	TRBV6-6	TGTGCCAGCAGTTACCTAGGGACAGTCACCGGGGAGCTGTTTTTT	CASSYLGTVTGELFF
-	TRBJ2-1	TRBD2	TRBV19	TGTGCCACCCTACGGCGGGGGAACGGTGGCTATGAGCAGTTCTTC	CATLRRGNGGYEQFF
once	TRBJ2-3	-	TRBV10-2	TGCGCCAGCAGTGAGAGTCCAACTAGCACAGATACGCAGTATTTT	CASSESPTSTDTQYF
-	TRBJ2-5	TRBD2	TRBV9	TGTGCCAGCAGCGGCGGGGGGGCGGCCCGAGAGACCCAGTACTTC	CASSGGGAARETQYF
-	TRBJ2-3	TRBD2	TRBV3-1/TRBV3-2	TGTGCCAGCAGCCAAGATATCGGGAGCGGGGGCACAGATACGCAGTATTTT	CASSQDIGSGGTDTQYF
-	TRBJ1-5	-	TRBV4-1	TGCGCCAGCAGCCAAGCCCTCTATCAGCCCCAGCATTTT	CASSQALYQPQHF
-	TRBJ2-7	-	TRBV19	TGTGCCAGTAGTATGGCATGGGACACAAACTACGAGCAGTACTTC	CASSMAWDTNYEQYF
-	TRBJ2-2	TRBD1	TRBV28	TGTGCCAGCAGTCCGCTAGGGACAGGGAAGGGTCCCGGGGAGCTGTTTTTT	CASSPLGTGKGPGELFF
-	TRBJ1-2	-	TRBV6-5	TGTGCCATTCGGTCAAATTCTAACTATGGCTACACCTTC	CAIRSNSNYGYTF
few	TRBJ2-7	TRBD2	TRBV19	TGTGCCAGTAGCTCGTGGCGGGGGAGCTCCTACGAGCAGTACTTC	CASSSWRGSSYEQYF
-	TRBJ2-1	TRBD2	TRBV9	TGTGCCAGCAGCTTACATTCGCGGGGGTCCTACAATGAGCAGTTCTTC	CASSLHSRGSYNEQFF
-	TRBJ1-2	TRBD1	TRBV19	TGTGCCAGTAGAGACCCGGGACAGGGGGGGCGTGGCGGCTACACCTTC	CASRDPGQGGRGGYTF
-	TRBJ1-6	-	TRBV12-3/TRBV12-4	TGTGCCAGCAGCCATCCAGGTTCACCCCTCCACTTT	CASSHPGSPLHF
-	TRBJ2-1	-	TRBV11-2	TGTGCCAGCAGGGAGTGGCGCCTTCCCTACAATGAGCAGTTCTTC	CASREWRLPYNEQFF
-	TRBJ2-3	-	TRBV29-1	TGCAGCGTTGACAGGGATTGGCAGTATTTT	CSVDRDWQYF
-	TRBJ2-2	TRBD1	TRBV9	TGTGCCAGCAGCGTAGCTCTCGGACAGGGACGCTTAATAAACACCGGGGAGCTGTTTTTT	CASSVALGQGRLINTGELFF
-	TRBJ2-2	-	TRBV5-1	TGCGCCAGCAGCCTAAGACAGAACACCGGGGAGCTGTTTTTT	CASSLRQNTGELFF
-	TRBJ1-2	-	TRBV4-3	TGCGCCAGCAGCCAAGATCCAGGGTTCGTCTATGGCTACACCTTC	CASSQDPGFVYGYTF
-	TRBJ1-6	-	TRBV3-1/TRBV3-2	TGTGCCAGCAGCCAAGATTGGGGCCCTAATTCACCCCTCCACTTT	CASSQDWGPNSPLHF
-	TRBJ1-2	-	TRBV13	TGTGCCAGCAGCTTAGGCCCTAGGGGTCCTGGCTACACCTTC	CASSLGPRGPGYTF
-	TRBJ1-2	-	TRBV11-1	TGTGCCAGCAGCTTAGCGTTCAGGGCCCGAGTGGGCTATGGCTACACCTTC	CASSLAFRARVGYGYTF
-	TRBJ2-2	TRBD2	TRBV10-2	TGCGCCAGCAGTGGCACTAGCGGGGTACTCGATGAGTTTAACACCGGGGAGCTGTTTTTT	CASSGTSGVLDEFNTGELFF
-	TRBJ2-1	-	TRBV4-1	TGCGCCAGCAAGGGAGCGATTCTTCAGTCCTACAATGAGCAGTTCTTC	CASKGAILQSYNEQFF
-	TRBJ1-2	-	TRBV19	TGTGCCTCGACGCAGGGCTATGGCTACACCTTC	CASTQGYGYTF
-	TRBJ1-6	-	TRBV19	TGTGCCAGTAGTACGACGGCGGGGGGCAGGTCACCCCTCCACTTT	CASSTTAGGRSPLHF
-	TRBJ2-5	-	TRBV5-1	TGCGCCAGCAGCTTTGGTGCGGGGTGGGAGACCCAGTACTTC	CASSFGAGWETQYF
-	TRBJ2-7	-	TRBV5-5	TGTGCCAGCAGCTCCAAGCTGGACAGCTCCAATTACGAGCAGTACTTC	CASSSKLDSSNYEQYF
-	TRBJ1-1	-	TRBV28	TGTGCCAGCAGTTTATTGACAAACACTGAAGCTTTCTTT	CASSLLTNTEAFF
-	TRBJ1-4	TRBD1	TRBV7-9	TGTGCCAGCGGGACCCAAGGGACAGAAGAAAAACTGTTTTTT	CASGTQGTEEKLFF
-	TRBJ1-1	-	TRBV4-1	TGCGCCAGCAGCCCTTATGGGGCAAGGGTACGGAACACTGAAGCTTTCTTT	CASSPYGARVRNTEAFF
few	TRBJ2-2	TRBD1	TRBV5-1	TGCGCCAGCAGCTTCCCCGGGACAGGGGAGACCGGGGAGCTGTTTTTT	CASSFPGTGETGELFF
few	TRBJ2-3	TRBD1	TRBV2	TGTGCCAGCAGTGAGGGGGACAGCCCCACAGATACGCAGTATTTT	CASSEGDSPTDTQYF
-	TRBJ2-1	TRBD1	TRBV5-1	TGCGCCAGCAGCTCGGGACAGGGCTACAATGAGCAGTTCTTC	CASSSGQGYNEQFF